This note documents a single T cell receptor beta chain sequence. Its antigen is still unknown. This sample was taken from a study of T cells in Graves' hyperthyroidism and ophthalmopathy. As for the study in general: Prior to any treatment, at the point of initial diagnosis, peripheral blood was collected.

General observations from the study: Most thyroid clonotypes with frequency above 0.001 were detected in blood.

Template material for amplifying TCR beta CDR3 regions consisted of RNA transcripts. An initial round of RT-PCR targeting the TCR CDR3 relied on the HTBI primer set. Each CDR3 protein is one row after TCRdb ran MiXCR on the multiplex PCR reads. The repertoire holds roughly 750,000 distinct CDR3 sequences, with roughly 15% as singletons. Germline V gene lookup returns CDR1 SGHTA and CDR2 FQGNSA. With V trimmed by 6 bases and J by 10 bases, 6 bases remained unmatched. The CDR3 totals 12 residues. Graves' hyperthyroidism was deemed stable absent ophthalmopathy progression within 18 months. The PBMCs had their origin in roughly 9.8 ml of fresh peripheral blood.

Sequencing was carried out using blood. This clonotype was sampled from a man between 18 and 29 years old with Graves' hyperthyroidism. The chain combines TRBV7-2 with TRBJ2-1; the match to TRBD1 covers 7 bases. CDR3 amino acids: CASRQGSYEQFF. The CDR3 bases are TGTGCCAGCAGACAGGGGAGTTACGAGCAGTTCTTC.